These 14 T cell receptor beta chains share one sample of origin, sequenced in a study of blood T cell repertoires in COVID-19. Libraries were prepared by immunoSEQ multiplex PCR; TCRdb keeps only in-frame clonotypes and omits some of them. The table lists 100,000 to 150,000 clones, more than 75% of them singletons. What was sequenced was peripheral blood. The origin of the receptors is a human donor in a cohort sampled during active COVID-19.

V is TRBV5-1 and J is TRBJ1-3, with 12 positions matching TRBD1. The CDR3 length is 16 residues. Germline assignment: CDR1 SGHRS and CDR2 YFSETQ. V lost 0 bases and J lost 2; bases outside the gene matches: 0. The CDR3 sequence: CASSLGDRGPGNTIYF. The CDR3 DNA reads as TGCGCCAGCAGCTTGGGGGACAGGGGGCCTGGAAACACCATATATTTT.

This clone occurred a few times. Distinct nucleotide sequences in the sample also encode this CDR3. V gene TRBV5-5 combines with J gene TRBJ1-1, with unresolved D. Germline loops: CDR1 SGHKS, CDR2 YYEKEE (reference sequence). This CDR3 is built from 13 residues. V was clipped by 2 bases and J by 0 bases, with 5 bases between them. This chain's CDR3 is CASSLDMNTEAFF. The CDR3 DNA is TGTGCCAGCAGCTTAGACATGAACACTGAAGCTTTCTTT.

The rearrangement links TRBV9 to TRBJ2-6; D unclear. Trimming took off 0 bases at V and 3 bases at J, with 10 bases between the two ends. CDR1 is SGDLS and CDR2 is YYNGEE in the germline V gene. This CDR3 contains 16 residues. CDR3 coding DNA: TGTGCCAGCAGCGTAGGTCGGTCCGTTGGGGCCAACGTCCTGACTTTC. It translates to CASSVGRSVGANVLTF.

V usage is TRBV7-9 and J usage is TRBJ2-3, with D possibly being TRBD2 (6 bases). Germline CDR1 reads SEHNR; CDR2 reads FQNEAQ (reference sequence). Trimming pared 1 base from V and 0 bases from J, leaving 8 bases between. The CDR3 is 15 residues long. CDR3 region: CASSLGRGSTDTQYF. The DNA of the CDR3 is TGTGCCAGCAGCTTAGGGCGGGGTAGCACAGATACGCAGTATTTT.

The CDR3 here is CASSPTGGGQETQYF. The CDR3 coding sequence is TGTGCCAGTAGTCCGACAGGGGGCGGTCAGGAGACCCAGTACTTC. The chain combines TRBV19 with TRBJ2-5; 10 bases match TRBD1. J lost 5 bases, V lost 5 bases, and 8 bases had no gene match. The germline V gene has CDR1 LNHDA and CDR2 SQIVND (reference sequence). This CDR3 has 15 residues.

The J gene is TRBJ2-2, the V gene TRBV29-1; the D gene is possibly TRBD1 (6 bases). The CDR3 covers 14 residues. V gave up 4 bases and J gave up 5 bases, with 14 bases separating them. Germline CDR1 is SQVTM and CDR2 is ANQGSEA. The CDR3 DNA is TGCAGCGTTGCCCCAGGGGCGAGGACCGGGGAGCTGTTTTTT. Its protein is CSVAPGARTGELFF.

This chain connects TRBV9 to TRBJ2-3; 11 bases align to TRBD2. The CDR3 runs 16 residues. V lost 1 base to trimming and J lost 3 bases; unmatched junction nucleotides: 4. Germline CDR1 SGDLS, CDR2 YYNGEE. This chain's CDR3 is CASSVSVAGGTDTQYF. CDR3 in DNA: TGTGCCAGCAGCGTATCCGTAGCGGGAGGGACAGATACGCAGTATTTT. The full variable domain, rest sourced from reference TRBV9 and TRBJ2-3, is DSGVTQTPKHLITATGQRVTLRCSPRSGDLSVYWYQQSLDQGLQFLIQYYNGEERAKGNILERFSAQQFPDLHSELNLSSLELGDSALYFCASSVSVAGGTDTQYFGPGTRLTVL.

The CDR3 DNA reads TGTGCCAGCAGCTTCGGGGGACAGGGAAGATTTGAAGCTTTCTTT. Protein sequence: CASSFGGQGRFEAFF. The rearrangement links TRBV7-9 to TRBJ1-1; 9 positions match TRBD1. The V gene's germline CDR1 is SEHNR and CDR2 FQNEAQ (reference sequence). J gave up 7 bases and V 3 bases, and 9 bases lay outside the gene matches. This CDR3 has 15 residues.

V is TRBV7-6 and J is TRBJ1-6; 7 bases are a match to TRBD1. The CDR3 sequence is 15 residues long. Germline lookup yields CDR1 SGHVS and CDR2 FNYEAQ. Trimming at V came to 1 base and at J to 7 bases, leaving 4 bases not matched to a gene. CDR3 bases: TGTGCCAGCAGCTTAGGACAGGGCGAGAATTCACCCCTCCACTTT. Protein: CASSLGQGENSPLHF.

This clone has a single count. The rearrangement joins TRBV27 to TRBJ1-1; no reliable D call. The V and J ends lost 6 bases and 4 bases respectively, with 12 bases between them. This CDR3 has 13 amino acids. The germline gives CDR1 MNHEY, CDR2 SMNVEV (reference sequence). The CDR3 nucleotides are TGTGCCAGCAGCCTACCGGGAGTCACTGAAGCTTTCTTT. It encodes CASSLPGVTEAFF.

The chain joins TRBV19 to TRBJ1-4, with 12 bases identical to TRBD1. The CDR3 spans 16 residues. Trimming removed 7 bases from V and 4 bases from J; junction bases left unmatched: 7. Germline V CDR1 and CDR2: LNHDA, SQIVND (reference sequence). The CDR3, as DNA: TGTGCCAGTAAAGCCGGGACAGGGGGCTTTAATGAAAAACTGTTTTTT. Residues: CASKAGTGGFNEKLFF.

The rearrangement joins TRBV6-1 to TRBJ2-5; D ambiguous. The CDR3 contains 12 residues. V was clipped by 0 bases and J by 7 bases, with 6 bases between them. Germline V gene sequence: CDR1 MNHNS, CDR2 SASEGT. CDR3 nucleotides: TGTGCCAGCAGTGAAGCGCGAGGGACCCAGTACTTC. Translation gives CASSEARGTQYF.

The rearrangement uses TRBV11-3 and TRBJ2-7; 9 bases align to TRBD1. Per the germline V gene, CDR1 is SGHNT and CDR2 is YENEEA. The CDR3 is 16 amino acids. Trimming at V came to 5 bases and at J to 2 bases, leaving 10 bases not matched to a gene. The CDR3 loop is CASSASSGTGPYEQYF. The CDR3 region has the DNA TGTGCCAGCAGCGCGTCCTCCGGGACAGGGCCCTACGAGCAGTACTTC.

The CDR3 loop reads CASSIDRGKNGYTF. The CDR3 DNA is TGCGCCAGCAGCATCGACAGGGGCAAGAATGGCTACACCTTC. V gene TRBV5-1 combines with J gene TRBJ1-2; 8 positions agree with TRBD1. Trimming removed 4 bases from V and 6 bases from J; junction bases left unmatched: 8. This CDR3 has 14 amino acids. CDR1 and CDR2 (germline): SGHRS, YFSETQ.